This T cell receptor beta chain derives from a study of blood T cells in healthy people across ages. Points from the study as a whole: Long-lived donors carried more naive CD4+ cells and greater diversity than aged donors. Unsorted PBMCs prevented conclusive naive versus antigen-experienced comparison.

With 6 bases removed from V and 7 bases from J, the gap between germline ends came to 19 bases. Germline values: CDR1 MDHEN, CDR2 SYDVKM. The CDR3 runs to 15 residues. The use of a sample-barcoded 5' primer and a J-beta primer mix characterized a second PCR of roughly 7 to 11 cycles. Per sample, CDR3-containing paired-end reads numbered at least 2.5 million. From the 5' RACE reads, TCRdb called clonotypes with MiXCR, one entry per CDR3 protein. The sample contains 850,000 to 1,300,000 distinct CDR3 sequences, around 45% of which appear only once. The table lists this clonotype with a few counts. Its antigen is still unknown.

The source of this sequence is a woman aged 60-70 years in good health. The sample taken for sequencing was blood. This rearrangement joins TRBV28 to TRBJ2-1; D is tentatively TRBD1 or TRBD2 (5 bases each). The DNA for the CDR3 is TGTGCCAGCAGCACATCCCGGGACCCGACAAATGAGCAGTTCTTC. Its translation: CASSTSRDPTNEQFF.